A single sample is the source of the 30 T cell receptor beta chains below, sequenced in a study of blood T cell repertoires in COVID-19. Libraries were prepared by immunoSEQ multiplex PCR; TCRdb keeps only in-frame clonotypes and omits some of them. The table lists roughly 300,000 clones, approximately 90% of them singletons. The source material was PBMCs or T cells enriched from blood (not recorded which). The source is a woman younger than 30 who had recovered from COVID-19.

The chain is built from TRBV29-1 and TRBJ1-1; the D is unclear. Trimming cost V 2 bases and J 3 bases, with 4 bases left between them. Germline V gene lookup returns CDR1 SQVTM and CDR2 ANQGSEA. CDR3 length: 11 amino acids. CDR3 in DNA: TGCAGCGTTGAAACAGACACTGAAGCTTTCTTT. Residues: CSVETDTEAFF.

This clone was picked up a small number of times. The chain links TRBV5-1 to TRBJ2-7; 8 bases are shared with TRBD2. Germline assignment: CDR1 SGHRS and CDR2 YFSETQ. V lost 3 bases and J lost 3; bases outside the gene matches: 8. There are 15 residues in the CDR3. The CDR3 nucleotides read TGCGCCAGCAGCTGGGCCCCGGCGGGGGGCTACGAGCAGTACTTC. Protein: CASSWAPAGGYEQYF.

The rearrangement uses TRBV11-3 and TRBJ2-7; 7 bases map to TRBD1. V was pared by 6 bases and J by 3 bases, with 11 bases of the junction left unmatched. The CDR3 length is 15 residues. Germline V gene data show CDR1 as SGHNT and CDR2 as YENEEA. CDR3 region: CASSSGTDSGYEQYF. CDR3 sequence (DNA): TGTGCCAGCAGTTCCGGGACAGACTCTGGCTACGAGCAGTACTTC.

V is TRBV20-1 and J is TRBJ2-5; the match to TRBD2 covers 7 bases. Germline V gene lookup returns CDR1 DFQATT and CDR2 SNEGSKA (reference sequence). The CDR3 runs 14 residues. Trimming removed 3 bases from V and 5 bases from J; junction bases left unmatched: 9. The CDR3 DNA reads TGCAGTGCTAGTAAGGGAGGGCGTTTGGAGACCCAGTACTTC. Encoded protein: CSASKGGRLETQYF.

This sequence joins TRBV5-1 and TRBJ1-2; TRBD1 matches at 8 bases. CDR1 and CDR2 (germline): SGHRS, YFSETQ. V shed 6 bases, J shed 0 bases, and the junction held 16 bases outside the gene matches. The CDR3 loop spans 18 amino acids. DNA for the CDR3: TGCGCCAGCAAAGGGGGACAGACAGGGGCCTTTTCTAACTATGGCTACACCTTC. Its protein product is CASKGGQTGAFSNYGYTF.

The chain links TRBV7-8 to TRBJ2-4; a possible D gene is TRBD2 (5 bases). Trimming removed 5 bases from V and 2 bases from J, with 10 bases in between. The CDR3 covers 14 residues. Germline CDR1 and CDR2: SGHVS and FQNEAQ. The CDR3 DNA is TGTGCCAGCAGCCCTACTAGGACCAAAAACATTCAGTACTTC. Its translation is CASSPTRTKNIQYF.

CDR3 in DNA: TGTGCCAGCAGCGTAGTTGAGAGCTCCTACAATGAGCAGTTCTTC. It specifies CASSVVESSYNEQFF. The rearrangement uses TRBV9 and TRBJ2-1; D gene ambiguous. Germline V gives CDR1 SGDLS, CDR2 YYNGEE. The V end was cut by 0 bases, the J end by 0 bases, with 7 bases between. The CDR3 has 15 amino acids.

The gene calls are TRBV5-1 and TRBJ2-5, with 10 bases identical to TRBD1. Germline CDR1 is SGHRS and CDR2 is YFSETQ. CDR3 length: 14 amino acids. J gave up 4 bases and V 3 bases, and 3 bases lay outside the gene matches. CDR3: CASSSGTGVETQYF. CDR3 nucleotide sequence: TGCGCCAGCAGCTCTGGGACAGGGGTAGAGACCCAGTACTTC.

The gene calls are TRBV18 and TRBJ2-4; possibly TRBD2 for D (5 bases). The CDR3 is 16 amino acids. The germline V gene has CDR1 KGHSH and CDR2 LQKENI. V lost 4 bases to trimming and J lost 1 base, with 14 bases between them. CDR3 residues: CASSHPGSVAKNIQYF. CDR3 DNA: TGTGCCAGCTCACATCCGGGGTCGGTGGCCAAAAACATTCAGTACTTC.

The chain employs TRBV7-9 and TRBJ2-1; a possible D gene is TRBD1 (6 bases). The ends were cut back, 1 base at V and 15 bases at J, with 10 bases in the middle. Germline assignment: CDR1 SEHNR and CDR2 FQNEAQ (reference sequence). The CDR3 is 11 amino acids. The CDR3: CASSLDRDWFF. CDR3 nucleotides: TGTGCCAGCAGCTTAGACAGGGATTGGTTCTTC.

The V and J genes are TRBV13 and TRBJ2-3, with TRBD2 identical over 10 bases. V lost 5 bases to trimming and J lost 3 bases; unmatched junction nucleotides: 5. CDR3 length: 15 residues. Germline values: CDR1 PRHDT, CDR2 FYEKMQ (reference sequence). CDR3: CASSQISGGTDTQYF. The CDR3 region has the DNA TGTGCCAGCAGCCAGATTAGCGGGGGGACAGATACGCAGTATTTT.

DNA for the CDR3: TGTGCCAGCTCACCGCGAGGGACAGGGGGGCAGCCCCAGCATTTT. This translates into CASSPRGTGGQPQHF. The chain recombines TRBV18 with TRBJ1-5; TRBD1 matches 11 bases. With 3 bases clipped from V and 7 bases from J, the junction kept 5 bases outside the gene matches. Germline V lookup: CDR1 KGHSH, CDR2 LQKENI. The CDR3 consists of 15 residues. Supplemented by reference TRBV18 and TRBJ1-5, the full variable domain reads NAGVMQNPRHLVRRRGQEARLRCSPMKGHSHVYWYRQLPEEGLKFMVYLQKENIIDESGMPKERFSAEFPKEGPSILRIQQVVRGDSAAYFCASSPRGTGGQPQHFGDGTRLSIL.

The chain carries TRBV4-2 and TRBJ1-2; no definite D call. The CDR3 totals 14 residues. The germline gives CDR1 LGHNA, CDR2 YNFKEQ. V shed 1 base and J shed 5 bases, with 11 bases lying between them. CDR3 bases: TGTGCCAGCAGCCAAGGCGGAGGAGTTTATGGCTACACCTTC. This sequence encodes CASSQGGGVYGYTF.

This chain connects TRBV5-6 to TRBJ1-1; D gene unclear. The V end lost 2 bases, the J end lost 0 bases, and 14 bases lay between the germline ends. CDR1 is SGHDT, CDR2 YYEEEE, per germline. The CDR3 has 16 amino acids. The chain's CDR3 is CASSFDSTGLNTEAFF. For the CDR3, the DNA is TGTGCCAGCAGCTTTGACTCAACGGGGTTGAACACTGAAGCTTTCTTT.

There are a few counts of this clone. The chain has TRBV5-1 and TRBJ1-5; TRBD1 agrees at 12 bases. The V segment lost 0 bases and the J segment 6 bases; nucleotides outside the gene matches: 4. This CDR3 has 16 amino acids. Per germline, CDR1 SGHRS and CDR2 YFSETQ. CDR3 region: CASSLDGTGGGQPQHF. The DNA of the CDR3 is TGCGCCAGCAGCTTGGACGGGACAGGGGGCGGTCAGCCCCAGCATTTT. Together with reference TRBV5-1 and TRBJ1-5, the CDR3 gives the full variable domain: KAGVTQTPRYLIKTRGQQVTLSCSPISGHRSVSWYQQTPGQGLQFLFEYFSETQRNKGNFPGRFSGRQFSNSRSEMNVSTLELGDSALYLCASSLDGTGGGQPQHFGDGTRLSIL.

The rearrangement links TRBV2 to TRBJ2-7; TRBD2 matches 8 bases. The germline V gene has CDR1 SNHLY and CDR2 FYNNEI. V was pared by 6 bases and J by 0 bases, with 13 bases of the junction left unmatched. The CDR3 covers 17 residues. The CDR3 DNA follows: TGTGCCAGCAGGCCCTCACCTTTAGCGGGGAGCTCCTACGAGCAGTACTTC. Translation: CASRPSPLAGSSYEQYF. The full variable domain, with the rest looked up from reference TRBV2 and TRBJ2-7, is EPEVTQTPSHQVTQMGQEVILRCVPISNHLYFYWYRQILGQKVEFLVSFYNNEISEKSEIFDDQFSVERPDGSNFTLKIRSTKLEDSAMYFCASRPSPLAGSSYEQYFGPGTRLTVT.

In its sample, this clone was seen once. This chain links TRBV9 with TRBJ1-2; D possibly corresponds to TRBD1 (5 bases). The V gene lost 7 bases and the J gene lost 2 bases, with 9 bases spanning the gap. CDR3 size: 12 residues. Germline CDR1 and CDR2: SGDLS and YYNGEE. CDR3 coding DNA: TGTGCCAGCTGGGGCTCGAACTATGGCTACACCTTC. This gives the protein CASWGSNYGYTF.

This chain connects TRBV5-1 to TRBJ1-2, with D possibly TRBD1 on 5 matching bases. Germline-derived CDR1 and CDR2 are SGHRS and YFSETQ. This CDR3 comprises 15 residues. Trimming cost V 0 bases and J 4 bases, with 13 bases left between them. The CDR3 coding sequence is TGCGCCAGCAGCTTGGACAGCCGGCAGGGCTATGGCTACACCTTC. Protein product: CASSLDSRQGYGYTF. Full variable domain (remainder filled in from reference TRBV5-1 and TRBJ1-2): KAGVTQTPRYLIKTRGQQVTLSCSPISGHRSVSWYQQTPGQGLQFLFEYFSETQRNKGNFPGRFSGRQFSNSRSEMNVSTLELGDSALYLCASSLDSRQGYGYTFGSGTRLTVV.

This sequence joins TRBV28 and TRBJ1-2; D may be TRBD1 (6 bases). Trimming took off 6 bases at V and 8 bases at J, with 19 bases between the two ends. This CDR3 comprises 14 residues. Looked up from germline, CDR1 is MDHEN and CDR2 is SYDVKM. Written as DNA, the CDR3 is TGTGCCAGCAGATATCAACAGGGTCTAGGGGGCTACACCTTC. Amino acids: CASRYQQGLGGYTF.

This clone showed up just once. Here the CDR3 reads CSVAPGGVNTEAFF. The CDR3, as DNA: TGCAGCGTAGCCCCAGGGGGTGTGAACACTGAAGCTTTCTTT. The chain is built from TRBV29-1 and TRBJ1-1, with 7 bases lining up with TRBD1. The CDR3 has 14 amino acids. With 6 bases clipped from V and 0 bases from J, the junction kept 7 bases outside the gene matches. Germline V gene data show CDR1 as SQVTM and CDR2 as ANQGSEA.

The V gene is TRBV7-9, the J gene TRBJ1-1; 9 nucleotides agree with TRBD1. Germline values: CDR1 SEHNR, CDR2 FQNEAQ (reference sequence). The CDR3 runs to 19 residues. Trimming took 4 bases from V and 4 from J; bases not matched to a gene: 19. CDR3 coding DNA: TGTGCCAGCAGCTGGAGCATCGCGGACAGGGGCCCCAAGGGCACTGAAGCTTTCTTT. Its translation is CASSWSIADRGPKGTEAFF.

This rearrangement joins TRBV3-1 (or the pseudogene TRBV3-2) to TRBJ2-7, with 7 positions matching TRBD1. Looked up from germline, CDR1 is LGHDT and CDR2 is YNNKEL (reference sequence). After removal of 4 bases from V and 2 bases from J, the junction contained 5 bases not matched to a gene. The CDR3 length is 14 residues. CDR3 bases: TGTGCCAGCAGCCCTACAGGGGCCCCCTACGAGCAGTACTTC. As protein: CASSPTGAPYEQYF.

The chain joins TRBV5-1 to TRBJ2-1; 10 bases agree with TRBD1. V dropped 1 base and J dropped 0; count of bases not matched to a gene: 7. The CDR3 has 18 amino acids. Germline V lookup: CDR1 SGHRS, CDR2 YFSETQ. CDR3 sequence (DNA): TGCGCCAGCAGCTTGTTGGGACAGGGGTCGAGCTCCTACAATGAGCAGTTCTTC. Translating it yields CASSLLGQGSSSYNEQFF.

V is TRBV28 and J is TRBJ2-7, with a possible D match to TRBD1 (5 bases). Germline V CDR1 and CDR2: MDHEN, SYDVKM. This CDR3 region has 13 residues. The V end lost 4 bases, the J end lost 6 bases, and 13 bases lay between the germline ends. CDR3 amino acids: CASSWQGSIEQYF. CDR3 nucleotide sequence: TGTGCCAGCAGTTGGCAGGGCTCCATCGAGCAGTACTTC. The variable domain in full, with the rest retrieved from reference TRBV28 and TRBJ2-7, is DVKVTQSSRYLVKRTGEKVFLECVQDMDHENMFWYRQDPGLGLRLIYFSYDVKMKEKGDIPEGYSVSREKKERFSLILESASTNQTSMYLCASSWQGSIEQYFGPGTRLTVT.

The chain carries TRBV5-1 and TRBJ2-1, with TRBD2 matching 8 bases. The CDR3 contains 16 residues. V shed 4 bases, J shed 5 bases, and the junction held 11 bases outside the gene matches. Germline V gene lookup returns CDR1 SGHRS and CDR2 YFSETQ. CDR3 in DNA: TGCGCCAGCAGCCCCTTAGCGGGGCTACTTAACAATGAGCAGTTCTTC. This codes for CASSPLAGLLNNEQFF.

The chain uses TRBV27 and TRBJ1-2; TRBD1 agrees at 7 bases. J lost 4 bases, V lost 6 bases, and 8 bases had no gene match. The length of the CDR3 is 14 residues. Germline V gene lookup returns CDR1 MNHEY and CDR2 SMNVEV (reference sequence). CDR3 sequence reads: CASSGAGGIYGYTF. The CDR3 DNA is TGTGCCAGCAGCGGGGCAGGGGGTATCTATGGCTACACCTTC.

This clone was observed a handful of times. Written as DNA, the CDR3 is TGTGCCAGCAGCCTACATCTAGCGGGGGTAGAGAATGAGCAGTTCTTC. Encoded protein: CASSLHLAGVENEQFF. The chain carries TRBV11-2 and TRBJ2-1; TRBD2 aligns across 10 bases. The ends lost 5 bases at V and 7 bases at J; junction bases unmatched: 11. Germline CDR1 reads SGHAT; CDR2 reads FQNNGV. CDR3 length: 16 residues.

This chain links TRBV4-1 with TRBJ2-7, with D possibly matching TRBD1 (6 bases). The CDR3 runs to 17 residues. V was pared by 1 base and J by 2 bases, with 18 bases between. The germline V gene has CDR1 MGHRA and CDR2 YSYEKL. This CDR3 is CASSQVGASLTTYEQYF. The CDR3 coding sequence is TGCGCCAGCAGCCAAGTGGGGGCTAGTCTAACCACCTACGAGCAGTACTTC.

Comments on this clone: The germline gene is not matched at one end of the junction; a read error may be the cause. This chain joins TRBV7-7 and TRBJ1-1; 8 positions match TRBD1. This CDR3 region has 19 residues. The germline CDR1 and CDR2 sequences are SSHAT and FNYEAQ (reference sequence). CDR3 protein: CASSLARTGKGSMNTEAFF. DNA of the CDR3: TGTGCTAGCAGCTTGGCCCGGACAGGGAAGGGATCCATGAACACTGAAGCTTTCTTT.

The chain joins TRBV10-3 to TRBJ1-4; 9 bases align to TRBD1. Trimming at V came to 2 bases and at J to 0 bases, leaving 1 base not matched to a gene. Germline V gene lookup returns CDR1 ENHRY and CDR2 SYGVKD. CDR3 length: 16 residues. The chain's CDR3 is CAISEGQGTTNEKLFF. The CDR3 DNA is TGTGCCATCAGTGAGGGACAGGGGACAACTAATGAAAAACTGTTTTTT.